This TCR beta chain was observed in a study of T-cell memory formation after mild COVID-19. Study background: The study found TCR clusters largely donor specific.

Study outcomes and limitations: Largely, contracting CD4+ clones fell within CM and EM, and contracting CD8+ clones within EMRA. The appearance of some responding clones in pre-infection memory suggested that cross-reactive memory joined.

Concerning this clonotype: As yet, its antigen is unknown.

CDR1 and CDR2 (germline): DFQATT, SNEGSKA (reference sequence). With 3 bases removed from V and 1 base from J, the gap between germline ends came to 6 bases. The CDR3 has 12 amino acids. Constant-segment-primed 5'RACE gave TCR alpha and TCR beta cDNA libraries with sample barcodes and UMIs. TCRdb passed the 5' RACE reads through MiXCR, listing each CDR3 protein once. In the table there are roughly 250,000 distinct CDR3 sequences, about 17% of which are singletons. Sequenced: PBMCs or a T cell subset sorted from them (not recorded which). The sequence derives from a man younger than 35 who had mild COVID-19 (a few samples of this study predate the infection). Cell type and time point are not known. V and J are TRBV20-1 and TRBJ1-1; D remains unclear. The DNA for the CDR3 is TGCAGTGCTAGGCCGGCGAACACTGAAGCTTTCTTT. Translated, it gives CSARPANTEAFF.